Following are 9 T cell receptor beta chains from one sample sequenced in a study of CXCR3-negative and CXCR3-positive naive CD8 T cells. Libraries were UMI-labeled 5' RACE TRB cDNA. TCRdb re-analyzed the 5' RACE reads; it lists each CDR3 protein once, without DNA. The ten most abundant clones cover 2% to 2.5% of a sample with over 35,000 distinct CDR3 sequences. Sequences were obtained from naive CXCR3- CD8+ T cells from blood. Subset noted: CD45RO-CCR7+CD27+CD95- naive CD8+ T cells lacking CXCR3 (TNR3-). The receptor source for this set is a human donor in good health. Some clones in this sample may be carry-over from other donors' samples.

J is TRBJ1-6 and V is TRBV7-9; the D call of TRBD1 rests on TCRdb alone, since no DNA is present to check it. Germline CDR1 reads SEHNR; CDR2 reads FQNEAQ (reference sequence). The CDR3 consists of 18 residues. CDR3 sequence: CASNPIGTRSTYNSPLHF. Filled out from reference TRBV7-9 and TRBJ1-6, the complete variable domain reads DTGVSQNPRHKITKRGQNVTFRCDPISEHNRLYWYRQTLGQGPEFLTYFQNEAQLEKSRLLSDRFSAERPKGSFSTLEIQRTEQGDSAMYLCASNPIGTRSTYNSPLHFGNGTRLTVT.

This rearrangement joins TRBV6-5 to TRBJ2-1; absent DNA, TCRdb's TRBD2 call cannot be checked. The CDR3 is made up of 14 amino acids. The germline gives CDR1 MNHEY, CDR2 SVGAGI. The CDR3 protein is CASSYSASGSEQFF.

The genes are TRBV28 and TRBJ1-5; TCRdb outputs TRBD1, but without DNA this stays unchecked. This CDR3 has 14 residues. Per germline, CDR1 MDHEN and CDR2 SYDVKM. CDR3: CAPRGWDRGIPQHF. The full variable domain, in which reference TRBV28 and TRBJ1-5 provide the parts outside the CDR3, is DVKVTQSSRYLVKRTGEKVFLECVQDMDHENMFWYRQDPGLGLRLIYFSYDVKMKEKGDIPEGYSVSREKKERFSLILESASTNQTSMYLCAPRGWDRGIPQHFGDGTRLSIL.

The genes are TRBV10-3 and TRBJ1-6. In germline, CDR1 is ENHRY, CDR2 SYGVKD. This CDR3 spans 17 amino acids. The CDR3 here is CAIRSTSSGPDNSPLHF.

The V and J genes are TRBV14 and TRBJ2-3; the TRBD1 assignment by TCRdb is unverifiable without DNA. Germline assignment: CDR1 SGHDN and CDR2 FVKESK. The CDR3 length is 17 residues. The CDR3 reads CASSHPTGTGLTDTQYF.

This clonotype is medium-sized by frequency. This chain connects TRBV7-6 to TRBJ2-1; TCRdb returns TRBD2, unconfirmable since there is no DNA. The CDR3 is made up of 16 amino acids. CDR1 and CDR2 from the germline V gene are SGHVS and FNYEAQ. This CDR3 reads CASSRMRGSSYNEQFF.

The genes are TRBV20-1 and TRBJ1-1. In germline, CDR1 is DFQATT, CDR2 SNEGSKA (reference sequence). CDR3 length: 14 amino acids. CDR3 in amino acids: CSARDRPRDTEAFF.

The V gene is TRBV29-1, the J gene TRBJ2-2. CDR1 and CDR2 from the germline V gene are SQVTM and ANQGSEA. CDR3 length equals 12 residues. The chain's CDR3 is CSVENGAGELFF.

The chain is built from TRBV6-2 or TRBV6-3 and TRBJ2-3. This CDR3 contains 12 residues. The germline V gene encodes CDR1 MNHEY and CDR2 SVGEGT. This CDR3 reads CASSYFGETQYF.